What follows is one T cell receptor (beta chain) and its context. Its antigen specificity is not known. The sample holds no much larger clone one base away, and base qualities are not on file. The CDR1 and CDR2 encoded by the germline V gene are SGHTA and FQGTGA. The cysteine opens and the phenylalanine closes a CDR3 of 16 amino acids. The only DNA kept is the CDR3, 48 bases in frame from the first base. Between the V and J ends, shortened by 6 bases and 0 bases respectively, the junction contains 16 bases. These data are taken from a study of identical twins (TCRdb year 2016). For the study in its entirety: To test whether fetal clonotypes persist, this study deep-sequenced TCR alpha and beta repertoires from monozygotic twins, from unrelated adults of various ages, and from cord blood. To rule out contamination, replicate twin experiments were performed at different times with different library preparation protocols.

Study-wide findings and limitations: The excess sharing between twins in beta out-of-frame sequences was weaker because fewer shared sequences reduced the signal-to-noise ratio. Fewer insertions were carried by abundant cord blood beta clonotypes, a similar but weaker trend appeared in young adult naive repertoires, and no such trend appeared in memory repertoires. Compared with coincidental sharing between unrelated individuals, out-of-frame TCR alpha sequences shared between twins showed an excess of sequences with low generation probability. In monozygotic twins, recombination models systematically underestimated out-of-frame TCR alpha sharing, but the models matched the sharing seen between unrelated individuals. Because the same donors could not be followed over many years, the conclusions depended on cross-sectional statistical analysis. Zero-insertion analyses could be partly confounded by invariant T cells such as MAIT and iNKT, though diverse VJ usage argued against such confounding for most clonotypes.

Every donor in the study was a healthy Caucasian. Three pairs of female monozygotic twins, all aged about 18 to 30 years, were included in the twin cohort. Peripheral blood mononuclear cells were used as the source from which RNA for TCR libraries was isolated. Library preparation employed 5' RACE. Sequenced using an Illumina HiSeq 2000. A universal primer binding site was introduced by template switching, and a unique molecular identifier was present in the final cDNA, enabling accurate counting of TCR cDNA molecules. Specific primers in the conserved constant-segment region were used to synthesize first-strand cDNA for the TCR alpha and beta chains. To control for contamination, every cDNA library carried two barcodes: a SMART-Mk sample barcode plus Illumina barcodes. TruSeq adapter sequences and Illumina sample barcodes were added in two successive PCR steps. The Illumina HiSeq platform was used with custom primers to sequence TCR alpha and beta cDNA libraries. In the paper's pipeline: Unique molecular identifiers were extracted from raw reads with MiGEC, and CDR3 positions were determined with MiXCR. For each individual, recombination models were inferred using an EM algorithm with the repgenHMM and IGoR tools. The tcR package in R was used for shared clonotype analysis, with sharing normalized by the product of cloneset sizes. To study raw recombination without the effects of thymic and clonal selection, out-of-frame nonproductive sequences were analyzed. Starting from the raw public reads, TCRdb applied fastp trimming at Q25, assembled clones with MiXCR and retained in-frame beta chains. Entries are consolidated by CDR3 protein sequence, retaining the most common genes and DNA. These V and J calls originate from TCRdb's pipeline instead of the authors' own analysis. For this sample the table gives some 600,000 distinct CDR3 sequences, of which 7.1% were detected only once. The ten largest clones add up to around 1.6% of the sample.

This same sample was also taken into another study, of yellow fever vaccine responses in identical twins. Taken from the second paper: The T cell response to vaccination in identical twins was reported by the authors to appear partly convergent and partly personalized. Focusing on identical twins, the study followed the T cell clones that responded to the vaccine, and did so with precision.

Specimen: PBMCs. The rearranged segments are TRBV7-3 and TRBJ2-3; TRBD1 is perhaps the D gene, given 5 matching bases. This clonotype was obtained from a woman between 18 and 29 years old in good health. The nucleotides are TGTGCCAGCAGGCGAACAGGACAACCTAGCACAGATACGCAGTATTTT. This codes for CASRRTGQPSTDTQYF.